This TCR beta chain was sequenced in a study of blood T cell repertoires in COVID-19. Overall study context: Acute-phase and convalescent COVID-19 samples originated in the United States, Italy and Spain. PBMCs, B-cell-depleted T cells, or T cells provided the cDNA or gDNA that made up the material.

Repertoires were generated with immunoSEQ multiplex PCR, while TCRdb's copy carries only in-frame clones and drops some. The sample holds 250,000 to 350,000 clones, more than 75% seen once. The CDR3 consists of 15 residues. V gave up 1 base and J gave up 1 base, with 10 bases separating them. Germline CDR1 KGHSH, CDR2 LQKENI. Enrolled through a virtual design, the participants were between roughly 18 and 100 years of age and came from under 30 US areas. The clonotype originates from a woman aged 18-30 years who had recovered from COVID-19. The rearrangement links TRBV18 to TRBJ1-2; tentative D call: TRBD1 (5 bases). Sequencing input: PBMCs or T cells enriched from blood (not recorded which). In DNA, the CDR3 is TGTGCCAGCTCACCACAGGGGCGAAGTAACTATGGCTACACCTTC. It codes for CASSPQGRSNYGYTF.